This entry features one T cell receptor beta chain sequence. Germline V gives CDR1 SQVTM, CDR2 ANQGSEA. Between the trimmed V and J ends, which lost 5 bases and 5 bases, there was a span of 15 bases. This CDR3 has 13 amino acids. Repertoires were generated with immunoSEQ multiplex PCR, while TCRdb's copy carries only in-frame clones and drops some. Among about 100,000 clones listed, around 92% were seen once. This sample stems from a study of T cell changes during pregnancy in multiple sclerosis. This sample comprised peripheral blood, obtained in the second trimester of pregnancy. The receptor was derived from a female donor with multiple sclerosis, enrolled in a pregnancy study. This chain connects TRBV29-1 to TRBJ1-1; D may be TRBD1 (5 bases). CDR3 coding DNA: TGCAGCGTTACGACAGATTCCCGGACTGAAGCTTTCTTT. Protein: CSVTTDSRTEAFF.